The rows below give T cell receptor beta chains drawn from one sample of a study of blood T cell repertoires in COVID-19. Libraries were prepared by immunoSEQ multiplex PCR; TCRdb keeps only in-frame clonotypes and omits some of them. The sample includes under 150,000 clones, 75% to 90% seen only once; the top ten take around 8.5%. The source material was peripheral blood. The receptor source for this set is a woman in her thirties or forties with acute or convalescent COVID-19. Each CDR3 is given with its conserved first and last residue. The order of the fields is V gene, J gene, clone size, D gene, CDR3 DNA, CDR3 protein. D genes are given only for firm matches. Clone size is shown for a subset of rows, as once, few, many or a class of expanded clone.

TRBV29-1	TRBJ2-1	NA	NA	TGCAGCGTTACGAGACCACAGGAGAATGAGCAGTTCTTC	CSVTRPQENEQFF
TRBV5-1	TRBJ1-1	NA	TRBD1	TGCGCCAGCAGCCCATCGACAGGGTCGAACACTGAAGCTTTCTTT	CASSPSTGSNTEAFF
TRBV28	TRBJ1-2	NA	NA	TGTGCCAGCAGTCAAGCGGGACTCCGAGCCAGCTATGGCTACACCTTC	CASSQAGLRASYGYTF
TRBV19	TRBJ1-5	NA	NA	TGTGCCAGTAGTGGCAAAACAAAGAGCAATCAGCCCCAGCATTTT	CASSGKTKSNQPQHF
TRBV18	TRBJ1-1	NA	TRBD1	TGTGCCAGCTCACTGTCGACAGGGGGTAACACTGAAGCTTTCTTT	CASSLSTGGNTEAFF
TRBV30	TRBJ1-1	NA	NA	TGTGCCTGGAGTGTCATGAACACTGAAGCTTTCTTT	CAWSVMNTEAFF
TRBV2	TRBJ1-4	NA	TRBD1	TGTGCCAGCCTAGTTCGAGGGGGCGAGGGACTGTTTTTT	CASLVRGGEGLFF
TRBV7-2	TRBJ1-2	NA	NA	TGTGCCAGCGCGAACGGCGGCTATGGCTACACCTTC	CASANGGYGYTF
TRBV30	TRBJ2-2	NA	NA	TGTGCCTGGAAGGGGGAACTCTCGAACACCGGGGAGCTGTTTTTT	CAWKGELSNTGELFF
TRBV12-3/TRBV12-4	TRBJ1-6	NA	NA	TGTGCCAGCAGTACTCATAATAATTCACCCCTCCACTTT	CASSTHNNSPLHF
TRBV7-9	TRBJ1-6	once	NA	TGTGCCAGCAGCTTAATTTTCGGGGGATCCTCACCCCTCCACTTT	CASSLIFGGSSPLHF
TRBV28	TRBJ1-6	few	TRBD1	TGTGCCAGCACCCAGGGGGGTTATCGGAATTCACCCCTCCACTTT	CASTQGGYRNSPLHF
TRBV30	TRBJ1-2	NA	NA	TGTGCCTGGAGTCTGTCAGGGATGAAAGGCTACACCTTC	CAWSLSGMKGYTF
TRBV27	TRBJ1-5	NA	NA	TGTGCCAGCAGTGGACACAATCAGCCCCAGCATTTT	CASSGHNQPQHF
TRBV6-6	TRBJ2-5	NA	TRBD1	TGTGCCAGCAGTCGAGGCCCGGGACAGGCCCAAGAGACCCAGTACTTC	CASSRGPGQAQETQYF
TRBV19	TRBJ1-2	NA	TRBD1	TGTGCCAGTAGTATAAGGGCGACAGGGGATGGCTACACCTTC	CASSIRATGDGYTF
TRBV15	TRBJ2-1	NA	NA	TGTGCCACCAGTGCGGAGCGTCCAGCGGGCTACAATGAGCAGTTCTTC	CATSAERPAGYNEQFF